This TCR beta chain appears in the sequencing data of a study of blood T cells in healthy people across ages. In the study overall: Template-switching capture recovered about one barcoded beta molecule per two T cells.

Next came a second PCR, run for about 7 to 12 cycles, which used a sample-barcoded 5' primer along with a J-beta primer mix. In TCRdb, the 5' RACE reads were re-called with MiXCR into one record per CDR3 protein. In the table there are over 1,300,000 distinct CDR3 sequences, around 55% of which are singletons. About this clonotype itself: Antigen unknown.

Findings of the study overall: Not knowing donor CMV status may have confounded expanded clonotype changes. Researchers judged that diversity estimates from one million T cells fell short of true values. Long-lived donors exceeded aged donors in naive CD4+ cells and diversity.

The CDR3 has 14 amino acids. The V end lost 5 bases, the J end lost 7 bases, and 15 bases lay between the germline ends. CDR1 is SEHNR, CDR2 FQNEAQ, per germline (reference sequence). The source is a man aged 18 to 29 in good health. The rearrangement joins TRBV7-9 to TRBJ2-1; no firm D call. The specimen was blood. The CDR3 DNA reads as TGTGCCAGCAGCCCGGCCGGGCGAATTAATGAGCAGTTCTTC. This codes for CASSPAGRINEQFF. Full variable domain (remainder filled in from reference TRBV7-9 and TRBJ2-1): DTGVSQNPRHKITKRGQNVTFRCDPISEHNRLYWYRQTLGQGPEFLTYFQNEAQLEKSRLLSDRFSAERPKGSFSTLEIQRTEQGDSAMYLCASSPAGRINEQFFGPGTRLTVL.